The clone carrying this T cell receptor (beta chain) occurred once. Here immunoSEQ multiplex PCR was the method, and the copy in TCRdb shows in-frame clones only, minus some. The sample shows tens of thousands of clones, more than 85% of them seen only once. This entry is derived from a study of blood T cell repertoires in COVID-19. CDR3 length equals 12 residues. This sequence joins TRBV21-1 and TRBJ2-7; no DNA check was done on the table's D call, TRBD2. TRBV21-1 is shown as a pseudogene. Sequencing was carried out using peripheral blood. The clonotype originates from a man in his forties or fifties with active COVID-19. The CDR3 DNA follows: TGTGCCAGCAGCAAAGGGGGAACAGCGGAGTACTTC. Translation: CASSKGGTAEYF.